The present entry profiles one T cell receptor (beta chain) with its context. What it binds is not known. The CDR3 extends over 12 amino acids. Germline loops: CDR1 LGHDT, CDR2 YNNKEL (reference sequence). V shed 1 base and J shed 10 bases, with 8 bases lying between them. This entry belongs to a study of glioma-infiltrating T cells. The iRepertoire nested amplicon-rescue multiplex PCR amplified TCR alpha and beta CDR3s from RNA. TCRdb ran MiXCR on the multiplex PCR reads and lists one entry per CDR3 protein. The table lists around 150,000 distinct CDR3 sequences, around 42% of them singletons. General study points: Above-expected tissue-blood divergence occurred in all gliomas, most in low-grade ones.

V is TRBV3-1 and J is TRBJ2-1; no clear D gene. The source is a human donor with low-grade glioma or glioblastoma, undergoing nonglioma brain surgery, or in good health (not recorded which). The sample taken for sequencing was glioma tissue, nonneoplastic brain tissue, or PBMCs (not recorded which). The CDR3 sequence is CASSQVAGEQFF. For the CDR3, the DNA is TGTGCCAGCAGCCAAGTGGCCGGAGAGCAGTTCTTC.